These 22 T cell receptor beta chains were sequenced from one sample in a study of blood T cell repertoires in COVID-19. TCRdb's copy holds only in-frame clones and misses some; the assay was immunoSEQ multiplex PCR. Here the sample spans 84,000 or so clones, around 83% being singletons. The sequencing sample was made of peripheral blood. These receptors were obtained from a man older than 75 with active or convalescent COVID-19.

The gene calls are TRBV4-1 and TRBJ2-3, with 8 bases matching TRBD1. Trimming cost V 1 base and J 1 base; bases outside gene matches: 10. Germline V gene lookup returns CDR1 MGHRA and CDR2 YSYEKL. This CDR3 region has 18 residues. Here the CDR3 DNA reads TGCGCCAGCAGCCAAGGCCGCTGGACAGGGACCGGCACAGATACGCAGTATTTT. Translated, it gives CASSQGRWTGTGTDTQYF.

The chain employs TRBV20-1 and TRBJ1-3; a possible D gene is TRBD1 (5 bases). Germline V CDR1 and CDR2: DFQATT, SNEGSKA (reference sequence). The V and J ends lost 3 bases and 5 bases respectively, with 14 bases between them. The CDR3 consists of 14 residues. This chain's CDR3 is CSASGGGSRNTIYF. CDR3 coding DNA: TGCAGTGCTAGTGGGGGGGGATCTAGAAACACCATATATTTT.

The chain joins TRBV20-1 to TRBJ1-1; unclear D gene. From germline, CDR1 is DFQATT and CDR2 SNEGSKA (reference sequence). V lost 1 base to trimming and J lost 2 bases, with 2 bases between them. This CDR3 region has 11 residues. The CDR3 region is CSARANTEAFF. CDR3 DNA sequence: TGCAGTGCTAGAGCTAACACTGAAGCTTTCTTT.

The gene calls are TRBV6-5 and TRBJ2-7; unclear D gene. This CDR3 comprises 14 residues. Trimming pared 2 bases from V and 2 bases from J, leaving 10 bases between. The germline CDR1 and CDR2 sequences are MNHEY and SVGAGI. The CDR3 DNA follows: TGTGCCAGCAGTTACCGAGACTTAACCTACGAGCAGTACTTC. It yields the protein CASSYRDLTYEQYF.

J is TRBJ2-3 and V is TRBV7-8; tentative D call: TRBD2 (6 bases). Germline V gives CDR1 SGHVS, CDR2 FQNEAQ. The CDR3 is 14 residues long. V lost 3 bases and J 13 bases, leaving 20 bases between the germline ends. The CDR3 region has the DNA TGTGCCAGCAGCTTTGCCTCGGAAGTGGCGGGGAAGTATTTT. Protein sequence: CASSFASEVAGKYF.

This clone has more than one count but fewer than ten. V is TRBV6-6 and J is TRBJ1-2; possibly TRBD1 for D (5 bases). CDR3 length: 15 amino acids. V lost 6 bases and J lost 4, with 18 bases in between. Germline CDR1 and CDR2: MNHNY and SVGAGI (reference sequence). CDR3: CASRLLDSLLYGYTF. CDR3 bases: TGTGCCAGCAGACTACTTGACAGCCTTCTCTATGGCTACACCTTC.

The rearrangement joins TRBV19 to TRBJ2-5; no clear D. Looked up from germline, CDR1 is LNHDA and CDR2 is SQIVND (reference sequence). V lost 5 bases and J 5 bases, leaving 9 bases between the germline ends. The length of the CDR3 is 12 residues. The CDR3 nucleotides are TGTGCCAGTAGTCATAGCAGTGAGACCCAGTACTTC. It is translated as CASSHSSETQYF.

This chain joins TRBV18 and TRBJ1-2; D gene unclear. Between the trimmed V and J ends, which lost 4 bases and 1 base, there was a span of 13 bases. Germline-derived CDR1 and CDR2 are KGHSH and LQKENI. CDR3 size: 15 residues. The CDR3 DNA is TGTGCCAGCTCACAAAGTCCAGAGGATAACTATGGCTACACCTTC. Protein product: CASSQSPEDNYGYTF.

J is TRBJ1-3 and V is TRBV28; D unresolved. In germline, CDR1 is MDHEN, CDR2 SYDVKM. The CDR3 consists of 13 residues. Trimming pared 3 bases from V and 1 base from J, leaving 4 bases between. The CDR3 is CASSFGSGNTIYF. The CDR3 DNA is TGTGCCAGCAGTTTCGGTTCTGGAAACACCATATATTTT.

This clone was observed once. This chain uses TRBV30 with TRBJ1-1; D may be TRBD1 (5 bases). The CDR3 is 12 amino acids. The germline V gene encodes CDR1 GTSNPN and CDR2 SVGIG (reference sequence). The ends were cut back, 1 base at V and 7 bases at J, with 10 bases in the middle. The CDR3 is CAWSGGRVEAFF. CDR3 nucleotide sequence: TGTGCCTGGAGTGGGGGGAGGGTTGAAGCTTTCTTT.

The rearrangement links TRBV5-1 to TRBJ2-2; perhaps TRBD2 as D (6 bases). CDR1 is SGHRS, CDR2 YFSETQ, per germline. CDR3 length equals 15 residues. The germline V and J ends were trimmed by 0 bases and 6 bases, with 12 bases remaining between them. CDR3 in amino acids: CASSLAGGSPGELFF. The CDR3 bases are TGCGCCAGCAGCTTGGCCGGGGGTTCCCCCGGGGAGCTGTTTTTT.

The chain uses TRBV2 and TRBJ2-3; 11 bases agree with TRBD2. CDR3 length: 16 residues. Germline trimming cut 8 bases from V and 0 bases from J; bases unmatched to any gene: 7. Germline V gene data show CDR1 as SNHLY and CDR2 as FYNNEI. The CDR3 sequence: CASGTSGGPSTDTQYF. CDR3 DNA sequence: TGTGCCAGCGGAACTAGCGGGGGCCCGAGCACAGATACGCAGTATTTT.

The chain employs TRBV2 and TRBJ2-5, with D possibly being TRBD2 (7 bases). Germline assignment: CDR1 SNHLY and CDR2 FYNNEI. V was trimmed by 4 bases and J by 6 bases, leaving 15 bases between them. The CDR3 contains 14 residues. The CDR3 nucleotides read TGTGCCAGCAGTGCCACGGGGGGCAACAAGACCCAGTACTTC. Translated: CASSATGGNKTQYF.

The J gene is TRBJ1-5, the V gene TRBV5-8; D might be TRBD1 (6 bases). The CDR3 is 17 amino acids. The germline V gene has CDR1 SGHTS and CDR2 YDEGEE. The V gene lost 4 bases and the J gene lost 6 bases, with 23 bases spanning the gap. The CDR3 spells CASSLLWGGPGTQPQHF. The CDR3 DNA reads TGTGCCAGCAGCCTGTTGTGGGGGGGCCCGGGGACTCAGCCCCAGCATTTT. The full variable domain, in which reference TRBV5-8 and TRBJ1-5 provide the parts outside the CDR3, is EAGVTQSPTHLIKTRGQQATLRCSPISGHTSVYWYQQALGLGLQFLLWYDEGEERNRGNFPPRFSGRQFPNYSSELNVNALELEDSALYLCASSLLWGGPGTQPQHFGDGTRLSIL.

This sequence joins TRBV11-2 and TRBJ2-1, with 10 bases lining up with TRBD2. Germline V gives CDR1 SGHAT, CDR2 FQNNGV. With V trimmed by 4 bases and J by 6 bases, 15 bases remained unmatched. The CDR3 spans 18 residues. CDR3 region: CASSSPSGSRTMSNEQFF. Here the CDR3 DNA reads TGTGCCAGCAGCTCCCCTAGCGGGAGTAGAACTATGAGCAATGAGCAGTTCTTC.

The rearrangement uses TRBV29-1 and TRBJ2-3; D is perhaps TRBD2 (6 bases). Trimming shortened V by 7 bases and J by 5 bases, and 19 bases separated the two germline ends. This CDR3 contains 14 residues. Germline CDR1 is SQVTM and CDR2 is ANQGSEA. The CDR3 bases are TGCAGCGCGACTGCATCGGGAGCTGGAGATACGCAGTATTTT. Its translation is CSATASGAGDTQYF.

The gene calls are TRBV5-1 and TRBJ1-5, with a tentative D call TRBD1 (6 bases). The V end lost 0 bases, the J end lost 5 bases, and 12 bases lay between the germline ends. Germline-derived CDR1 and CDR2 are SGHRS and YFSETQ. This CDR3 is 15 amino acids long. The CDR3 DNA reads TGCGCCAGCAGCTTGGACGGACAGCCCGATCAGCCCCAGCATTTT. Translating it yields CASSLDGQPDQPQHF.

The gene calls are TRBV3-1 (or the pseudogene TRBV3-2) and TRBJ1-3; 7 bases map to TRBD1. The CDR3 runs 14 residues. With V trimmed by 4 bases and J by 4 bases, 4 bases remained unmatched. CDR1 and CDR2 (germline): LGHDT, YNNKEL (reference sequence). In DNA form, the CDR3 reads TGTGCCAGCAGCCTTCGGGACAGCGGAAACACCATATATTTT. It codes for CASSLRDSGNTIYF.

The chain links TRBV27 to TRBJ2-2; D not resolved. Germline loops: CDR1 MNHEY, CDR2 SMNVEV (reference sequence). This CDR3 is 16 amino acids long. V gave up 2 bases and J gave up 1 base, with 11 bases separating them. CDR3 DNA: TGTGCCAGCAGTTTAGAGGCGACTCGGAACACCGGGGAGCTGTTTTTT. It translates to CASSLEATRNTGELFF.

V is TRBV6-5 and J is TRBJ2-1; D unresolved. V was cut by 2 bases and J by 5 bases, with 16 bases left in between. From germline, CDR1 is MNHEY and CDR2 SVGAGI. The length of the CDR3 is 16 residues. CDR3 residues: CASSYRYSTINNEQFF. CDR3 DNA: TGTGCCAGCAGTTACCGGTACAGCACCATCAACAATGAGCAGTTCTTC.

V is TRBV29-1 and J is TRBJ2-1; TRBD2 aligns across 12 bases. V shed 7 bases and J 1 base; nucleotides not matched to a gene: 11. This CDR3 has 17 amino acids. From germline, CDR1 is SQVTM and CDR2 ANQGSEA. CDR3 in DNA: TGCAGCGGGACCGGGACTAGCGGGTGGATTTCCTACAATGAGCAGTTCTTC. Its protein product is CSGTGTSGWISYNEQFF.

The V and J genes are TRBV24-1 and TRBJ1-5; D unclear. The CDR3 runs 15 residues. Germline CDR1 and CDR2: KGHDR and SFDVKD. The V and J ends lost 12 bases and 0 bases respectively, with 17 bases between them. CDR3 DNA sequence: TGTGCCTCTCAGGAGGGAGGCCGTAGCAATCAGCCCCAGCATTTT. Translation: CASQEGGRSNQPQHF.